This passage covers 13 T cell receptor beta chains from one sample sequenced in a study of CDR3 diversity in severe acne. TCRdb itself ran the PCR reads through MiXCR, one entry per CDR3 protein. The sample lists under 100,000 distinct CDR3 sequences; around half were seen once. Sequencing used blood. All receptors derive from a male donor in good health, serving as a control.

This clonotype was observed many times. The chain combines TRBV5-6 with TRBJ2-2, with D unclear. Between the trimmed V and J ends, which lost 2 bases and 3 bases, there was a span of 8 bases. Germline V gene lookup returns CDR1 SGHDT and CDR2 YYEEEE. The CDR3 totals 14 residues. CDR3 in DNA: TGTGCCAGCAGCTTCCCTGCGGACACCGGGGAGCTGTTTTTT. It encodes CASSFPADTGELFF.

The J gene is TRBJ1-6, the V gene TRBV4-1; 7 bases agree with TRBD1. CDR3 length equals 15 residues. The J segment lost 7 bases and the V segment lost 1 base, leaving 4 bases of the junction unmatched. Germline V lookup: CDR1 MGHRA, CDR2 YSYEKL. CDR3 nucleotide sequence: TGCGCCAGCAGCCAAGTTCCAGGGGGGAATTCACCCCTCCACTTT. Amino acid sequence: CASSQVPGGNSPLHF.

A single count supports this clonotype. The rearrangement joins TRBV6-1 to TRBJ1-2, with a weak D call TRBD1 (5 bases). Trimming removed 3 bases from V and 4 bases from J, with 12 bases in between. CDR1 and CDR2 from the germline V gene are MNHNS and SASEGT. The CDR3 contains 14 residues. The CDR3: CASSEVRAVYGYTF. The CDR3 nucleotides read TGTGCCAGCAGTGAGGTCAGGGCCGTCTATGGCTACACCTTC.

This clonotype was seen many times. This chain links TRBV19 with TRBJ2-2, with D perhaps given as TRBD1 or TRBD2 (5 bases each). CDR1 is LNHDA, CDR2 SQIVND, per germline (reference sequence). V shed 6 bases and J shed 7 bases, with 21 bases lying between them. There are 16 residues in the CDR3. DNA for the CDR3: TGTGCCAGTAGCAAAAGGAACGGGGCCTCCGGCGGGGAGCTGTTTTTT. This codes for CASSKRNGASGGELFF.

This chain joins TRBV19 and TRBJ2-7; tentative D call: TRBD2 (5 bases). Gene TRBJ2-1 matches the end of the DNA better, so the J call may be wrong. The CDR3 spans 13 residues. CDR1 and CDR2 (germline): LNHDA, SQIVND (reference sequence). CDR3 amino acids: CASSIVAMSEQFF. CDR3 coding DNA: TGTGCCAGTAGTATAGTAGCGATGTCTGAGCAGTTCTTC.

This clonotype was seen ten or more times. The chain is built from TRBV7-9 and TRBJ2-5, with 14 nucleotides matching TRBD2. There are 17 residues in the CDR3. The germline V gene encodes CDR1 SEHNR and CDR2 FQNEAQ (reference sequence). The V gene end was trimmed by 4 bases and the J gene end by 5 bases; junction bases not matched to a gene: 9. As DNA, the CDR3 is TGTGCCAGCAGCTCCGGGACTAGCGGGGGTGCGCGGGAGACCCAGTACTTC. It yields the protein CASSSGTSGGARETQYF.

CDR3 DNA: TGTGCCAGCAGCTCGGGGACAGGTATTAATGAGCAGTTCTTC. Translated: CASSSGTGINEQFF. V usage is TRBV11-2 and J usage is TRBJ2-1; 8 bases agree with TRBD1. Germline-derived CDR1 and CDR2 are SGHAT and FQNNGV. Trimming took 4 bases from V and 7 from J; bases not matched to a gene: 6. The length of the CDR3 is 14 residues.

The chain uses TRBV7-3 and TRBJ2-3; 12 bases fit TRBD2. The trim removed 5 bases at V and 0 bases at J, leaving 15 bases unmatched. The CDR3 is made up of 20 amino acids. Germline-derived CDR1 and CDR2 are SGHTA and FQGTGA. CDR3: CASSPKVASGGAYSTDTQYF. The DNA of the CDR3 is TGTGCCAGCAGCCCAAAGGTGGCTAGCGGGGGGGCCTACAGCACAGATACGCAGTATTTT.

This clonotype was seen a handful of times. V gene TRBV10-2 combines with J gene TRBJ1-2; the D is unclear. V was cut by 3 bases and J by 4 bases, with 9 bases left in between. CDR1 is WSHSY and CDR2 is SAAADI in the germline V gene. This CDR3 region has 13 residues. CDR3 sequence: CASSDLVAYGYTF. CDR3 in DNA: TGCGCCAGCAGTGACTTAGTGGCCTATGGCTACACCTTC.

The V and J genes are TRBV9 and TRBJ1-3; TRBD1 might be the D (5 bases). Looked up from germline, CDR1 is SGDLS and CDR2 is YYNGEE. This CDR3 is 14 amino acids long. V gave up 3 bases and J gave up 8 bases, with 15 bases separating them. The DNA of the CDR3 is TGTGCCAGCAGCGAGGGGACGGGGATGGACACCATATATTTT. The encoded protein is CASSEGTGMDTIYF.

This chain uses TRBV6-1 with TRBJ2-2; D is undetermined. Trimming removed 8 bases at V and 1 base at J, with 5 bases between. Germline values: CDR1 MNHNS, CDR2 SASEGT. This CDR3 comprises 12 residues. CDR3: CASVGNTGELFF. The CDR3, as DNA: TGTGCCAGCGTCGGGAACACCGGGGAGCTGTTTTTT.

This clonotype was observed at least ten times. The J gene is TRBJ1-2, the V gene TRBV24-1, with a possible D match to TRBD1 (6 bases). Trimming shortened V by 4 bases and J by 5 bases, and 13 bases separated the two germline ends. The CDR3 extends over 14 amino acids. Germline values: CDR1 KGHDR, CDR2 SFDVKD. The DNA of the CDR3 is TGTGCCACCAGTGAGGCCGGGACACAGTATGGCTACACCTTC. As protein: CATSEAGTQYGYTF.

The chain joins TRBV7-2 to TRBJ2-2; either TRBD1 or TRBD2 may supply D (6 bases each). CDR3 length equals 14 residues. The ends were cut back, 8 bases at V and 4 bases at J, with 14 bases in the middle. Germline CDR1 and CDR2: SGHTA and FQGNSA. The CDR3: CASAAPGATGELFF. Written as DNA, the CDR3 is TGTGCCAGCGCGGCTCCGGGGGCCACCGGGGAGCTGTTTTTT. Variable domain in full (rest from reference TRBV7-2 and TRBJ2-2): GAGVSQSPSNKVTEKGKDVELRCDPISGHTALYWYRQSLGQGLEFLIYFQGNSAPDKSGLPSDRFSAERTGGSVSTLTIQRTQQEDSAVYLCASAAPGATGELFFGEGSRLTVL.